The 27 T cell receptor beta chains presented below share a single source sample, sequenced in a study of blood T cell repertoires in COVID-19. Assay: immunoSEQ multiplex PCR; the TCRdb copy retains only in-frame clones and omits some. The sample has about 300,000 clones, 86% seen once. Material for sequencing was PBMCs or T cells enriched from blood (not recorded which). These receptors were collected from a young woman who had recovered from COVID-19.

The chain couples TRBV6-2 or TRBV6-3 to TRBJ1-2; no firm D call. Looked up from germline, CDR1 is MNHEY and CDR2 is SVGEGT. Trimming removed 6 bases at V and 6 bases at J, with 14 bases between. This CDR3 is 13 amino acids long. CDR3 protein: CASSRSGLDGYTF. CDR3 nucleotide sequence: TGTGCCAGCAGCCGGTCGGGGTTGGATGGCTACACCTTC.

V usage is TRBV7-8 and J usage is TRBJ1-1, with unresolved D. The length of the CDR3 is 15 residues. V was pared by 5 bases and J by 0 bases, with 13 bases between. The germline CDR1 and CDR2 sequences are SGHVS and FQNEAQ. CDR3 nucleotides: TGTGCCAGCAGCCATGCGCCCAGGTTGAACACTGAAGCTTTCTTT. This encodes CASSHAPRLNTEAFF. Full variable domain (rest looked up from reference TRBV7-8 and TRBJ1-1): GAGVSQSPRYKVAKRGQDVALRCDPISGHVSLFWYQQALGQGPEFLTYFQNEAQLDKSGLPSDRFFAERPEGSVSTLKIQRTQQEDSAVYLCASSHAPRLNTEAFFGQGTRLTVV.

The chain employs TRBV28 and TRBJ2-2; the D gene is possibly TRBD1 (6 bases). The CDR3 is made up of 16 amino acids. The germline V gene has CDR1 MDHEN and CDR2 SYDVKM. Trimming pared 7 bases from V and 5 bases from J, leaving 20 bases between. The chain's CDR3 is CASTERTVRNTGELFF. CDR3 nucleotide sequence: TGTGCCAGCACCGAGAGGACAGTACGGAATACCGGGGAGCTGTTTTTT.

This rearrangement joins TRBV2 to TRBJ2-2; TRBD2 is a possible D gene (5 bases). The CDR3 has 15 amino acids. Trimming took off 8 bases at V and 1 base at J, with 14 bases between the two ends. Germline V CDR1 and CDR2: SNHLY, FYNNEI. The CDR3 DNA follows: TGTGCCAGCGGTCAAAACGGGATGAACACCGGGGAGCTGTTTTTT. Translating gives CASGQNGMNTGELFF.

This clone has only a few counts. This chain links TRBV9 with TRBJ1-1; no clear D gene. V lost 3 bases and J lost 11, with 14 bases in between. This CDR3 is built from 12 residues. Germline V lookup: CDR1 SGDLS, CDR2 YYNGEE. As DNA, the CDR3 is TGTGCCAGCAGCGAGGGAGGGAATATGGCTTTCTTT. It is translated as CASSEGGNMAFF.

This chain joins TRBV6-4 and TRBJ2-1; no firm D call. The CDR3 totals 14 residues. Germline V CDR1 and CDR2: MRHNA, SNTAGT. The V gene lost 4 bases and the J gene lost 1 base, with 8 bases spanning the gap. Here the CDR3 reads CASSAGGSYNEQFF. CDR3 sequence (DNA): TGTGCCAGCAGTGCAGGTGGGTCCTACAATGAGCAGTTCTTC.

This sequence joins TRBV18 and TRBJ2-5; perhaps TRBD2 as D (6 bases). Deletions cut 3 bases from V and 5 bases from J, with 16 bases between. This CDR3 has 15 residues. Per the germline V gene, CDR1 is KGHSH and CDR2 is LQKENI. CDR3 bases: TGTGCCAGCTCACCTCTGGAGGGTAGTATCGAGACCCAGTACTTC. Protein: CASSPLEGSIETQYF.

V and J are TRBV11-2 and TRBJ1-3; D is unclear. This CDR3 spans 16 amino acids. Germline CDR1 and CDR2: SGHAT and FQNNGV. V lost 3 bases to trimming and J lost 0 bases, with 12 bases between them. The CDR3 DNA reads as TGTGCCAGCAGCTTTTTAGACATTCGCTCTGGAAACACCATATATTTT. Translated: CASSFLDIRSGNTIYF.

The chain combines TRBV19 with TRBJ2-5, with D unresolved. Trimming removed 1 base at V and 0 bases at J, with 6 bases between. The V gene's germline CDR1 is LNHDA and CDR2 SQIVND (reference sequence). This CDR3 is 14 amino acids long. The CDR3 nucleotides read TGTGCCAGTAGTATAGGTCCTAACCAAGAGACCCAGTACTTC. It codes for CASSIGPNQETQYF.

The CDR3 DNA reads as TGTGCCAGTAGTCCGGGACTAACCACCGGGGAGCTGTTTTTT. Its translation is CASSPGLTTGELFF. The chain recombines TRBV19 with TRBJ2-2, with TRBD2 matching 7 bases. V gave up 5 bases and J gave up 4 bases; unmatched junction bases: 4. Germline values: CDR1 LNHDA, CDR2 SQIVND (reference sequence). This CDR3 is 14 amino acids long.

The chain employs TRBV5-1 and TRBJ2-2; 11 bases match TRBD1. The germline gives CDR1 SGHRS, CDR2 YFSETQ. Trimming took 4 bases from V and 5 from J; bases not matched to a gene: 4. This CDR3 has 15 residues. The CDR3 spells CASSEDRGRTGELFF. The DNA for the CDR3 is TGCGCCAGCAGCGAGGACAGGGGGCGGACCGGGGAGCTGTTTTTT.

This rearrangement joins TRBV6-5 to TRBJ1-5; D is perhaps TRBD1 (5 bases). Trimming took off 5 bases at V and 8 bases at J, with 19 bases between the two ends. This CDR3 has 15 residues. CDR1 and CDR2 from the germline V gene are MNHEY and SVGAGI. Here the CDR3 reads CASSRRGFRAEPQHF. CDR3 nucleotide sequence: TGTGCCAGCAGTCGGCGGGGGTTTCGGGCTGAGCCCCAGCATTTT.

The chain combines TRBV7-9 with TRBJ2-7; D might be TRBD2 (6 bases). The CDR3 consists of 14 residues. Trimming removed 1 base from V and 1 base from J, with 8 bases in between. Germline CDR1 is SEHNR and CDR2 is FQNEAQ (reference sequence). In DNA, the CDR3 is TGTGCCAGCAGCTTAGGCGGACTATCCTACGAGCAGTACTTC. Residues: CASSLGGLSYEQYF. The full variable domain, its missing parts supplied by reference TRBV7-9 and TRBJ2-7, is DTGVSQNPRHKITKRGQNVTFRCDPISEHNRLYWYRQTLGQGPEFLTYFQNEAQLEKSRLLSDRFSAERPKGSFSTLEIQRTEQGDSAMYLCASSLGGLSYEQYFGPGTRLTVT.

The chain recombines TRBV28 with TRBJ1-3; D is perhaps TRBD1 (5 bases). This CDR3 is built from 15 residues. Germline CDR1 and CDR2: MDHEN and SYDVKM. V was cut by 7 bases and J by 2 bases, with 15 bases left in between. In DNA form, the CDR3 reads TGTGCCAGCACCCTCTTACGGACAACTGGAAACACCATATATTTT. Protein: CASTLLRTTGNTIYF.

This chain links TRBV28 with TRBJ1-3, with 9 positions matching TRBD1. J lost 4 bases, V lost 6 bases, and 7 bases had no gene match. This CDR3 is built from 15 residues. Germline values: CDR1 MDHEN, CDR2 SYDVKM. In nucleotides, the CDR3 is TGTGCCAGCAGGAGACAGGGGGTTACCGGAAACACCATATATTTT. Protein: CASRRQGVTGNTIYF.

The V gene is TRBV7-9, the J gene TRBJ1-5, with 7 nucleotides matching TRBD1. There are 16 residues in the CDR3. Germline V gene sequence: CDR1 SEHNR, CDR2 FQNEAQ (reference sequence). J lost 1 base, V lost 5 bases, and 8 bases had no gene match. The CDR3 DNA follows: TGTGCCAGCAGCGGGAAGACAGGGTGGAGCAATCAGCCCCAGCATTTT. This translates into CASSGKTGWSNQPQHF. The full variable domain, in which reference TRBV7-9 and TRBJ1-5 provide the parts outside the CDR3, is DTGVSQNPRHKITKRGQNVTFRCDPISEHNRLYWYRQTLGQGPEFLTYFQNEAQLEKSRLLSDRFSAERPKGSFSTLEIQRTEQGDSAMYLCASSGKTGWSNQPQHFGDGTRLSIL.

The chain joins TRBV7-2 to TRBJ1-6; 12 nucleotides align to TRBD1. After removal of 1 base from V and 13 bases from J, the junction contained 5 bases not matched to a gene. The CDR3 runs to 15 residues. CDR1 and CDR2 (germline): SGHTA, FQGNSA. CDR3 sequence (DNA): TGTGCCAGCAGCTTAGGAGGGACAGGGGGCGTCCCCCTCCACTTT. Translating it yields CASSLGGTGGVPLHF. Based on the CDR3 plus reference TRBV7-2 and TRBJ1-6, the full variable domain is GAGVSQSPSNKVTEKGKDVELRCDPISGHTALYWYRQSLGQGLEFLIYFQGNSAPDKSGLPSDRFSAERTGGSVSTLTIQRTQQEDSAVYLCASSLGGTGGVPLHFGNGTRLTVT.

The chain employs TRBV19 and TRBJ2-5, with 11 bases lining up with TRBD2. V gave up 3 bases and J gave up 4 bases; unmatched junction bases: 7. Per the germline V gene, CDR1 is LNHDA and CDR2 is SQIVND (reference sequence). The CDR3 contains 16 residues. CDR3 sequence reads: CASSIALAGGRETQYF. The CDR3 DNA follows: TGTGCCAGTAGTATTGCGCTAGCGGGGGGAAGAGAGACCCAGTACTTC. The whole variable domain, filled in from reference TRBV19 and TRBJ2-5, reads DGGITQSPKYLFRKEGQNVTLSCEQNLNHDAMYWYRQDPGQGLRLIYYSQIVNDFQKGDIAEGYSVSREKKESFPLTVTSAQKNPTAFYLCASSIALAGGRETQYFGPGTRLLVL.

The genes are TRBV4-3 and TRBJ2-2; no reliable D call. CDR1 is LGHNA, CDR2 YSLEER, per germline. The CDR3 extends over 13 amino acids. The V and J ends lost 5 bases and 9 bases respectively, with 13 bases between them. The chain's CDR3 is CASSNTQVRELFF. The CDR3 DNA reads TGCGCCAGCAGCAATACCCAGGTTCGGGAGCTGTTTTTT.

The chain is built from TRBV3-1 (or the pseudogene TRBV3-2) and TRBJ1-5; D is unclear. The V end lost 0 bases, the J end lost 3 bases, and 3 bases lay between the germline ends. The CDR3 length is 13 residues. Germline CDR1 and CDR2: LGHDT and YNNKEL (reference sequence). The CDR3 region is CASSQDINQPQHF. CDR3 coding DNA: TGTGCCAGCAGCCAAGATATCAATCAGCCCCAGCATTTT.

This chain links TRBV9 with TRBJ2-2; 8 nucleotides line up with TRBD1. The V segment lost 4 bases and the J segment 3 bases; nucleotides outside the gene matches: 5. The CDR3 is 15 residues long. Germline loops: CDR1 SGDLS, CDR2 YYNGEE. The CDR3 region is CASSPQGADTGELFF. For the CDR3, the DNA is TGTGCCAGCAGCCCCCAGGGGGCGGACACCGGGGAGCTGTTTTTT.

Only one count was recorded for this clone. The chain has TRBV7-9 and TRBJ2-7, with TRBD1 matching 7 bases. With 6 bases clipped from V and 2 bases from J, the junction kept 7 bases outside the gene matches. Looked up from germline, CDR1 is SEHNR and CDR2 is FQNEAQ (reference sequence). There are 14 residues in the CDR3. Here the CDR3 DNA reads TGTGCCAGCAGTCCCGGGACAGAACCCTACGAGCAGTACTTC. It yields the protein CASSPGTEPYEQYF.

The count of this clone is one. The V and J genes are TRBV11-3 and TRBJ1-2; TRBD1 might be the D (6 bases). Trimming took off 1 base at V and 3 bases at J, with 9 bases between the two ends. Per germline, CDR1 SGHNT and CDR2 YENEEA. This CDR3 has 14 amino acids. The CDR3 loop is CASSLGAGDYGYTF. Here the CDR3 DNA reads TGTGCCAGCAGCTTAGGAGCAGGGGACTATGGCTACACCTTC.

V gene TRBV27 combines with J gene TRBJ2-3; 8 bases line up with TRBD1. The CDR3 totals 17 residues. The junction had 16 bases not matched to a gene; V was cut back by 5 bases and J by 6 bases. Germline loops: CDR1 MNHEY, CDR2 SMNVEV (reference sequence). The DNA of the CDR3 is TGTGCCAGCAGTGCTATGGGGACCTTGACAGGGGTCGATACGCAGTATTTT. The encoded protein is CASSAMGTLTGVDTQYF.

The chain carries TRBV20-1 and TRBJ2-7; TRBD2 might be the D (6 bases). V was cut by 3 bases and J by 3 bases, with 12 bases left in between. The CDR3 spans 13 residues. CDR1 and CDR2 from the germline V gene are DFQATT and SNEGSKA (reference sequence). The CDR3 protein is CSASSPGSYEQYF. DNA for the CDR3: TGCAGTGCTAGTTCCCCCGGGAGCTACGAGCAGTACTTC.

This chain uses TRBV19 with TRBJ2-7; 7 bases fit TRBD1. J lost 7 bases, V lost 6 bases, and 21 bases had no gene match. Germline lookup yields CDR1 LNHDA and CDR2 SQIVND (reference sequence). This CDR3 has 17 amino acids. As DNA, the CDR3 is TGTGCCAGTAGCCCTAAACCCGGGACAGTGTCTCTCGGTGAGCAGTACTTC. Translation: CASSPKPGTVSLGEQYF.

The CDR3: CASSISRGYNYGYTF. The CDR3 nucleotides read TGTGCCAGTAGTATCTCCAGGGGGTATAACTATGGCTACACCTTC. V gene TRBV19 combines with J gene TRBJ1-2; TRBD1 matches at 7 bases. In germline, CDR1 is LNHDA, CDR2 SQIVND (reference sequence). With 3 bases clipped from V and 1 base from J, the junction kept 5 bases outside the gene matches. The CDR3 has 15 residues. Based on the CDR3 plus reference TRBV19 and TRBJ1-2, the full variable domain is DGGITQSPKYLFRKEGQNVTLSCEQNLNHDAMYWYRQDPGQGLRLIYYSQIVNDFQKGDIAEGYSVSREKKESFPLTVTSAQKNPTAFYLCASSISRGYNYGYTFGSGTRLTVV.